Presented here are 18 T cell receptor beta chains from one specimen sequenced in a study of blood T cell repertoires in COVID-19. The table came from immunoSEQ multiplex PCR; TCRdb's copy has only in-frame clones and leaves some out. This sample has 160,000 or so clones, with 82% found just once. Sequenced sample: PBMCs or T cells enriched from blood (not recorded which). All receptors derive from a man in his 60s who had recovered from COVID-19.

The V and J genes are TRBV4-2 and TRBJ1-4; 7 bases line up with TRBD1. This CDR3 is built from 15 residues. V lost 6 bases and J lost 5; bases outside the gene matches: 9. Germline values: CDR1 LGHNA, CDR2 YNFKEQ. The DNA of the CDR3 is TGTGCCAGCAGTCTAACAGGGGAGGAGAATGAAAAACTGTTTTTT. Protein sequence: CASSLTGEENEKLFF.

CDR3 loop: CASSSKDNLYGYTF. DNA for the CDR3: TGTGCCAGCAGCTCAAAGGACAATCTCTATGGCTACACCTTC. The chain employs TRBV5-4 and TRBJ1-2; D possibly corresponds to TRBD1 (5 bases). This CDR3 region has 14 residues. The V end was cut by 3 bases, the J end by 4 bases, with 13 bases between. Germline values: CDR1 SGHNT, CDR2 YYREEE (reference sequence). Full variable domain (rest looked up from reference TRBV5-4 and TRBJ1-2): ETGVTQSPTHLIKTRGQQVTLRCSSQSGHNTVSWYQQALGQGPQFIFQYYREEENGRGNFPPRFSGLQFPNYSSELNVNALELDDSALYLCASSSKDNLYGYTFGSGTRLTVV.

This clone was seen a few times. The rearrangement joins TRBV2 to TRBJ1-2; D is uncertain. Germline CDR1 and CDR2: SNHLY and FYNNEI. V lost 6 bases and J 2 bases, leaving 16 bases between the germline ends. The CDR3 loop spans 15 amino acids. This CDR3 reads CASSMRKSSNYGYTF. In DNA, the CDR3 is TGTGCCAGCAGCATGCGGAAGTCCTCCAACTATGGCTACACCTTC.

V and J are TRBV7-2 and TRBJ1-2, with a weak D call TRBD1 (6 bases). V lost 5 bases and J lost 4, with 17 bases in between. The CDR3 is 15 residues long. Germline V CDR1 and CDR2: SGHTA, FQGNSA. The CDR3 protein is CASSANPGQIYGYTF. The CDR3 DNA follows: TGTGCCAGCAGCGCCAACCCGGGACAAATCTATGGCTACACCTTC.

V gene TRBV7-9 combines with J gene TRBJ2-5, with 7 bases matching TRBD1. This CDR3 comprises 14 residues. The germline gives CDR1 SEHNR, CDR2 FQNEAQ (reference sequence). V lost 4 bases to trimming and J lost 1 base; unmatched junction nucleotides: 3. This CDR3 is CASSSHRGQETQYF. Written as DNA, the CDR3 is TGTGCCAGCAGCTCTCACAGGGGCCAAGAGACCCAGTACTTC.

This chain joins TRBV7-9 and TRBJ1-2, with TRBD1 matching 7 bases. From germline, CDR1 is SEHNR and CDR2 FQNEAQ (reference sequence). V dropped 5 bases and J dropped 5; count of bases not matched to a gene: 11. The CDR3 totals 15 residues. Here the CDR3 DNA reads TGTGCCAGCAGCCCGGGACAGATGTTTACTTATGGCTACACCTTC. This encodes CASSPGQMFTYGYTF.

This clone came up once. The chain is built from TRBV27 and TRBJ1-2; TRBD1 is a possible D gene (5 bases). Trimming left V 6 bases short and J 0 bases short, with 20 bases between. CDR1 is MNHEY and CDR2 is SMNVEV in the germline V gene (reference sequence). The CDR3 extends over 17 amino acids. The CDR3 DNA sequence: TGTGCCAGCAGCCCCTCGCAGGGATCCCGGACTAACTATGGCTACACCTTC. Translating gives CASSPSQGSRTNYGYTF.

The CDR3 nucleotides read TGTGCCAGCTCGCCCCCGGGGACAGGGGAGAGCACAGATACGCAGTATTTT. Its protein is CASSPPGTGESTDTQYF. The chain carries TRBV18 and TRBJ2-3, with 10 nucleotides matching TRBD1. Germline CDR1 and CDR2: KGHSH and LQKENI. This CDR3 comprises 17 residues. With 6 bases clipped from V and 0 bases from J, the junction kept 9 bases outside the gene matches.

CDR3 amino acids: CSVRQGYNQPQHF. The CDR3, as DNA: TGCAGCGTCCGACAGGGCTACAATCAGCCCCAGCATTTT. The chain has TRBV29-1 and TRBJ1-5, with 7 bases aligning to TRBD1. The CDR3 covers 13 residues. The J segment lost 3 bases and the V segment lost 6 bases, leaving 5 bases of the junction unmatched. Germline V lookup: CDR1 SQVTM, CDR2 ANQGSEA.

This clone was detected only once. The rearrangement uses TRBV5-1 and TRBJ1-6; a weak D match, TRBD1 (5 bases). The CDR3 runs 14 residues. Germline V gene lookup returns CDR1 SGHRS and CDR2 YFSETQ. Trimming took off 2 bases at V and 7 bases at J, with 10 bases between the two ends. The DNA for the CDR3 is TGCGCCAGCAGCTTCCGAGACAGAAATTCACCCCTCCACTTT. Protein: CASSFRDRNSPLHF.

The chain combines TRBV6-5 with TRBJ2-7, with D uncertain. Trimming left V 6 bases short and J 3 bases short, with 15 bases between. The V gene's germline CDR1 is MNHEY and CDR2 SVGAGI. The CDR3 consists of 14 residues. CDR3: CASRRSLLRYEQYF. CDR3 DNA: TGTGCCAGCAGGCGCTCGCTCCTACGCTACGAGCAGTACTTC.

The V call is TRBV2, the J call TRBJ2-7; 8 nucleotides line up with TRBD1. Germline lookup yields CDR1 SNHLY and CDR2 FYNNEI. Trimming removed 8 bases from V and 2 bases from J; junction bases left unmatched: 8. The CDR3 consists of 14 residues. CDR3: CASLQDRATYEQYF. CDR3 DNA: TGTGCCAGCCTACAGGACAGGGCCACCTACGAGCAGTACTTC. Drawing the rest from reference TRBV2 and TRBJ2-7, the complete variable domain is EPEVTQTPSHQVTQMGQEVILRCVPISNHLYFYWYRQILGQKVEFLVSFYNNEISEKSEIFDDQFSVERPDGSNFTLKIRSTKLEDSAMYFCASLQDRATYEQYFGPGTRLTVT.

The chain is built from TRBV28 and TRBJ1-4, with 8 positions matching TRBD1. With V trimmed by 4 bases and J by 5 bases, 9 bases remained unmatched. This CDR3 is 16 amino acids long. Germline CDR1 is MDHEN and CDR2 is SYDVKM. Here the CDR3 DNA reads TGTGCCAGCAGTTCCCGCAGGGGGCTCCCCAATGAAAAACTGTTTTTT. It yields the protein CASSSRRGLPNEKLFF.

The chain couples TRBV19 to TRBJ2-7; a possible D gene is TRBD1 (6 bases). Per germline, CDR1 LNHDA and CDR2 SQIVND (reference sequence). The CDR3 sequence is 13 residues long. V lost 5 bases and J 3 bases, leaving 11 bases between the germline ends. Here the CDR3 DNA reads TGTGCCAGTAGTGAAGGACAGCTCTACGAGCAGTACTTC. Its translation is CASSEGQLYEQYF.

The gene calls are TRBV7-9 and TRBJ2-1; TRBD1 agrees at 7 bases. Germline V gene data show CDR1 as SEHNR and CDR2 as FQNEAQ (reference sequence). J gave up 2 bases and V 6 bases, and 7 bases lay outside the gene matches. The CDR3 sequence is 15 residues long. DNA of the CDR3: TGTGCCAGCAGTCAGACAGGGTTCCCCTACAATGAGCAGTTCTTC. Protein product: CASSQTGFPYNEQFF.

The rearrangement joins TRBV27 to TRBJ2-7, with D perhaps TRBD2 (5 bases). CDR1 and CDR2 from the germline V gene are MNHEY and SMNVEV (reference sequence). CDR3 length: 14 amino acids. Trimming shortened V by 3 bases and J by 5 bases, and 14 bases separated the two germline ends. The CDR3 region is CASSLAGPWDEQYF. CDR3 coding DNA: TGTGCCAGCAGTTTGGCGGGTCCGTGGGACGAGCAGTACTTC.

This clone has more than one count but fewer than ten. The CDR3 DNA is TGTGCCAGCAGCCTCCCTGACAGGCGGAATCAGCCCCAGCATTTT. This codes for CASSLPDRRNQPQHF. This chain links TRBV28 with TRBJ1-5; weak D call: TRBD1 (6 bases). V dropped 6 bases and J dropped 4 bases, with 16 bases sitting between them. The CDR3 is 15 residues long. Per the germline V gene, CDR1 is MDHEN and CDR2 is SYDVKM. Combining the CDR3 with reference TRBV28 and TRBJ1-5 gives the whole variable domain DVKVTQSSRYLVKRTGEKVFLECVQDMDHENMFWYRQDPGLGLRLIYFSYDVKMKEKGDIPEGYSVSREKKERFSLILESASTNQTSMYLCASSLPDRRNQPQHFGDGTRLSIL.

The rearrangement links TRBV12-5 to TRBJ1-4; maybe TRBD1 (5 bases). This CDR3 has 16 residues. Germline V gene data show CDR1 as LGHNT and CDR2 as FRNRAP. V was cut by 1 base and J by 3 bases, with 12 bases left in between. CDR3 region: CASGLGQPIANEKLFF. For the CDR3, the DNA is TGTGCTAGTGGTTTGGGACAGCCGATAGCTAATGAAAAACTGTTTTTT.